A selection of T cell receptor beta chains follows, all from one sample in a study of blood T cell repertoires in COVID-19. This table comes from immunoSEQ multiplex PCR, and its TCRdb copy is limited to in-frame clones, with some not included. The sample carries more than 80,000 clones, 80% to 90% recorded once. Source material: peripheral blood. All receptors come from an elderly man with acute or convalescent COVID-19. Both conserved end residues are part of each CDR3. A D gene is named only where the DNA matches it firmly. Part of the rows lack a size; the others show once, few, many or a class for expanded clones.

clone size,V gene,J gene,D gene,CDR3 protein,CDR3 DNA
NA,TRBV28,TRBJ1-5,NA,CASRGNQPQHF,TGTGCCAGCCGGGGCAATCAGCCCCAGCATTTT
NA,TRBV5-1,TRBJ2-3,TRBD2,CASSFLASGRTDTQYF,TGCGCCAGCAGCTTTTTGGCTAGCGGACGCACAGATACGCAGTATTTT
NA,TRBV12-2,TRBJ2-7,NA,CASRLAPSSYEQYF,TGTGCAAGTCGCTTAGCGCCTAGCTCCTACGAGCAGTACTTC
NA,TRBV5-8,TRBJ2-1,TRBD1,CASSLGTGGGNEQFF,TGTGCCAGCAGCTTAGGGACAGGGGGAGGCAATGAGCAGTTCTTC
NA,TRBV5-5,TRBJ1-5,NA,CASSPGTGHNQPQHF,TGTGCCAGCAGCCCGGGAACAGGGCACAATCAGCCCCAGCATTTT
few,TRBV30,TRBJ1-6,NA,CAWSPLRMTGGNSPLHF,TGTGCCTGGAGTCCGCTACGAATGACAGGTGGAAATTCACCCCTCCACTTT
NA,TRBV30,TRBJ1-6,TRBD1,CAWSDRGLRNSPLHF,TGTGCCTGGAGTGACAGGGGGCTAAGGAATTCACCCCTCCACTTT
once,TRBV5-1,TRBJ2-7,NA,CASSLGGGPYEQYF,TGCGCCAGCAGCTTGGGTGGGGGCCCCTACGAGCAGTACTTC
NA,TRBV7-8,TRBJ1-1,TRBD1,CASSSSQGADTEAFF,TGTGCCAGCAGCAGCTCACAGGGGGCCGACACTGAAGCTTTCTTT
NA,TRBV2,TRBJ1-3,TRBD1,CASSAGQGRANTIYF,TGTGCCAGCAGTGCAGGACAGGGAAGGGCAAACACCATATATTTT